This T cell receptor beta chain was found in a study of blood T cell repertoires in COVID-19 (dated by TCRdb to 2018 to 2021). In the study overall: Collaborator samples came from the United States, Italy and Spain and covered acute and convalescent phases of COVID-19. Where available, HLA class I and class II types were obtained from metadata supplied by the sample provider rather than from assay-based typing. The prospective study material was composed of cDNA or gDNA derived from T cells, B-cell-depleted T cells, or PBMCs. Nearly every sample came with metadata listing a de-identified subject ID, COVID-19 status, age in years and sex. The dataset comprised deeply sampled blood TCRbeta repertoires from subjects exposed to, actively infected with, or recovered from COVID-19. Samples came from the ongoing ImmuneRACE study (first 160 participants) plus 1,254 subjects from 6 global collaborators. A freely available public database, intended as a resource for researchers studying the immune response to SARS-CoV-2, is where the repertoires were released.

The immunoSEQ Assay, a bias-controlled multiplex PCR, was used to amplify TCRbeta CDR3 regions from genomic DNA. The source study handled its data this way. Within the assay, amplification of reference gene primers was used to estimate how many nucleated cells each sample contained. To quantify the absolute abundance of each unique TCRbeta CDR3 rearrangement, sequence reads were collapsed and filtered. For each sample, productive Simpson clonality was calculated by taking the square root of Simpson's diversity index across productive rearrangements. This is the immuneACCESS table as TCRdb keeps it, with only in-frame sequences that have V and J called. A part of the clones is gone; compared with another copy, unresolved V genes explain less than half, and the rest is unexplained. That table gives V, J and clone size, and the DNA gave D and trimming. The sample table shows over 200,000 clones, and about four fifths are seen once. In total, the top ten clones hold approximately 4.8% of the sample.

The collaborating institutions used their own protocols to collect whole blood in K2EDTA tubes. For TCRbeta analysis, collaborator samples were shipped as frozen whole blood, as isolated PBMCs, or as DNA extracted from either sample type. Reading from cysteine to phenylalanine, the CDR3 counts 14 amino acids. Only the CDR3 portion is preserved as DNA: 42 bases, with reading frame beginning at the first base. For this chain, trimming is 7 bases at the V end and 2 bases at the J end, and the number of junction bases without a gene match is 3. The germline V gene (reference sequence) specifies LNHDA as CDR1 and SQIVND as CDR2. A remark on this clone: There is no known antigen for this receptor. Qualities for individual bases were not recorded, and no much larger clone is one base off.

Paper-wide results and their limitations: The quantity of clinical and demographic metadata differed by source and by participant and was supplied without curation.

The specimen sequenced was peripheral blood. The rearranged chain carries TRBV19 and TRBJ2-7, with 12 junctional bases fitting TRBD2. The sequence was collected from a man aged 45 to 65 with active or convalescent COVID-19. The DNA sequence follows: TGTGCCAGTACTCTAGCGGGGGGGCCCTACGAGCAGTACTTC. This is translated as CASTLAGGPYEQYF.